The next 16 T cell receptor beta chains were all read from a single sample in a study of beta chain features in type 1 diabetes. The study reverse transcribed the entire isolated RNA, so it sequenced expressed TCRB transcripts. The repertoire was sequenced with immunoSEQ multiplex PCR; TCRdb's copy has only in-frame clones and lacks some. This table has 600,000 to 700,000 clones, roughly 13% appearing once. Their specific antigens are unknown. Broader study findings: A moderate, significant TCRB CDR3 shortening appeared in type 1 diabetes across four CD4+ subsets.

The sample was naive CD4+ T cells from blood. The receptors were sampled from a man aged 18-30 years with type 1 diabetes.

This chain connects TRBV5-6 to TRBJ2-7; the D call may be TRBD1 or TRBD2 (6 bases each). The CDR3 is 15 residues long. Germline CDR1 reads SGHDT; CDR2 reads YYEEEE. Trimming stripped 4 bases from V and 2 bases from J, with 16 bases between. CDR3 protein: CASSPGGAGAYEQYF. In DNA form, the CDR3 reads TGTGCCAGCAGCCCCGGAGGGGCAGGGGCCTACGAGCAGTACTTC.

The genes are TRBV7-9 and TRBJ1-4; a weak D match, TRBD1 (6 bases). Germline V CDR1 and CDR2: SEHNR, FQNEAQ (reference sequence). The CDR3 has 15 residues. V was clipped by 5 bases and J by 4 bases, with 14 bases between them. The CDR3, as DNA: TGTGCCAGCAGCCCGATCGGGGGGCTTAATGAAAAACTGTTTTTT. Amino acids: CASSPIGGLNEKLFF. Based on the CDR3 plus reference TRBV7-9 and TRBJ1-4, the full variable domain is DTGVSQNPRHKITKRGQNVTFRCDPISEHNRLYWYRQTLGQGPEFLTYFQNEAQLEKSRLLSDRFSAERPKGSFSTLEIQRTEQGDSAMYLCASSPIGGLNEKLFFGSGTQLSVL.

This chain connects TRBV2 to TRBJ2-6; TRBD1 might be the D (5 bases). CDR3 length: 15 amino acids. V was trimmed by 6 bases and J by 0 bases, leaving 9 bases between them. CDR1 is SNHLY and CDR2 is FYNNEI in the germline V gene. For the CDR3, the DNA is TGTGCCAGCAGATCAGGGAACTCTGGGGCCAACGTCCTGACTTTC. Translation gives CASRSGNSGANVLTF.

This clone was seen a few times. The rearrangement joins TRBV27 to TRBJ1-3, with a weak D call TRBD1 (6 bases). This CDR3 is 15 amino acids long. The V end was cut by 2 bases, the J end by 1 base, with 9 bases between. Per germline, CDR1 MNHEY and CDR2 SMNVEV (reference sequence). The CDR3 DNA is TGTGCCAGCAGTTTAGGGGGGGCTTCTGGAAACACCATATATTTT. Amino acid sequence: CASSLGGASGNTIYF.

This chain joins TRBV14 and TRBJ2-7, with D possibly being TRBD2 (5 bases). The length of the CDR3 is 15 residues. Germline lookup yields CDR1 SGHDN and CDR2 FVKESK. Trimming left V 2 bases short and J 4 bases short, with 15 bases between. CDR3 region: CASSQNRTSSYEQYF. The CDR3 region has the DNA TGTGCCAGCAGCCAAAATCGGACTTCATCTTACGAGCAGTACTTC.

This clone was found a few times. The DNA for the CDR3 is TGCGCCAGCAGCGTTCCACAGAACTCTGGAAACACCATATATTTT. Its translation: CASSVPQNSGNTIYF. V and J are TRBV4-1 and TRBJ1-3; no clear D gene. The ends were cut back, 5 bases at V and 0 bases at J, with 11 bases in the middle. CDR1 and CDR2 (germline): MGHRA, YSYEKL. This CDR3 contains 15 residues.

This rearrangement joins TRBV18 to TRBJ1-6; possible D gene TRBD1, 6 bases. From germline, CDR1 is KGHSH and CDR2 LQKENI. The germline V and J ends were trimmed by 4 bases and 5 bases, with 15 bases remaining between them. The CDR3 has 16 residues. DNA for the CDR3: TGTGCCAGCTCACAAGCCTCAGGGGCCAATAATTCACCCCTCCACTTT. This gives the protein CASSQASGANNSPLHF. The full variable domain, rest sourced from reference TRBV18 and TRBJ1-6, is NAGVMQNPRHLVRRRGQEARLRCSPMKGHSHVYWYRQLPEEGLKFMVYLQKENIIDESGMPKERFSAEFPKEGPSILRIQQVVRGDSAAYFCASSQASGANNSPLHFGNGTRLTVT.

V is TRBV6-1 and J is TRBJ2-7; TRBD2 is a possible D gene (5 bases). CDR1 and CDR2 (germline): MNHNS, SASEGT. Trimming pared 6 bases from V and 2 bases from J, leaving 14 bases between. CDR3 length: 14 residues. CDR3: CASRAFGAAYEQYF. The CDR3 DNA is TGTGCCAGCAGGGCCTTTGGAGCGGCCTACGAGCAGTACTTC.

The rearrangement joins TRBV19 to TRBJ1-1; D is ambiguous. There are 14 residues in the CDR3. V was trimmed by 4 bases and J by 3 bases, leaving 12 bases between them. Germline CDR1 reads LNHDA; CDR2 reads SQIVND (reference sequence). CDR3 protein: CASSTTLRYTEAFF. CDR3 nucleotide sequence: TGTGCCAGTAGTACCACCCTCCGTTACACTGAAGCTTTCTTT.

CDR3 DNA sequence: TGTGCCAGCAGCTTTGGACAGGTCCAAGAGACCCAGTACTTC. Translating it yields CASSFGQVQETQYF. The rearrangement joins TRBV7-9 to TRBJ2-5; 7 nucleotides align to TRBD1. There are 14 residues in the CDR3. J lost 1 base, V lost 3 bases, and 2 bases had no gene match. Germline V gene sequence: CDR1 SEHNR, CDR2 FQNEAQ (reference sequence).

This clone was detected a few times. The chain combines TRBV7-6 with TRBJ2-3; unclear D gene. The germline V gene encodes CDR1 SGHVS and CDR2 FNYEAQ. V was clipped by 2 bases and J by 1 base, with 10 bases between them. This CDR3 is 15 amino acids long. The CDR3 nucleotides are TGTGCCAGCAGCTTAAGGGCCCAGGGCACAGATACGCAGTATTTT. Amino acid sequence: CASSLRAQGTDTQYF.

V and J are TRBV5-1 and TRBJ1-5; 7 bases are a match to TRBD1. The ends lost 4 bases at V and 4 bases at J; junction bases unmatched: 5. Germline-derived CDR1 and CDR2 are SGHRS and YFSETQ. This CDR3 is built from 14 residues. The CDR3 region is CASSPGTDNQPQHF. The DNA for the CDR3 is TGCGCCAGCAGCCCTGGGACAGATAATCAGCCCCAGCATTTT.

V usage is TRBV15 and J usage is TRBJ1-5; D ambiguous. The CDR3 has 12 residues. Trimming cost V 0 bases and J 9 bases, with 6 bases left between them. CDR1 and CDR2 (germline): LNHNV, YYDKDF (reference sequence). CDR3 sequence: CATSRDFGPQHF. In nucleotides, the CDR3 is TGTGCCACCAGCAGAGATTTCGGGCCCCAGCATTTT.

This CDR3 reads CAWSVPESGGNQPQHF. The CDR3 DNA reads TGTGCCTGGAGTGTACCTGAATCAGGGGGCAATCAGCCCCAGCATTTT. This chain uses TRBV30 with TRBJ1-5; tentatively, D is TRBD1 (6 bases). This CDR3 is built from 16 residues. Germline CDR1 GTSNPN, CDR2 SVGIG (reference sequence). With 0 bases removed from V and 2 bases from J, the gap between germline ends came to 14 bases.

This clone has more than one count but fewer than ten. Within the sample, other DNA sequences also encode this same CDR3. V gene TRBV7-9 combines with J gene TRBJ1-5; no firm D call. The CDR3 runs to 14 residues. Germline V gives CDR1 SEHNR, CDR2 FQNEAQ (reference sequence). The ends were cut back, 2 bases at V and 0 bases at J, with 5 bases in the middle. CDR3 region: CASSLTDSNQPQHF. DNA of the CDR3: TGTGCCAGCAGCTTAACCGATAGCAATCAGCCCCAGCATTTT.

In its sample, this clone was seen a few times. Other DNA sequences within the sample encode an identical CDR3. CDR3 DNA: TGTGCCAGCAGCGACAGCTACGAGCAGTACTTC. Translated: CASSDSYEQYF. The chain employs TRBV6-6 and TRBJ2-7; weak D call: TRBD1 (5 bases). Germline V gene lookup returns CDR1 MNHNY and CDR2 SVGAGI (reference sequence). Trimming stripped 6 bases from V and 3 bases from J, with 6 bases between. CDR3 length equals 11 residues.